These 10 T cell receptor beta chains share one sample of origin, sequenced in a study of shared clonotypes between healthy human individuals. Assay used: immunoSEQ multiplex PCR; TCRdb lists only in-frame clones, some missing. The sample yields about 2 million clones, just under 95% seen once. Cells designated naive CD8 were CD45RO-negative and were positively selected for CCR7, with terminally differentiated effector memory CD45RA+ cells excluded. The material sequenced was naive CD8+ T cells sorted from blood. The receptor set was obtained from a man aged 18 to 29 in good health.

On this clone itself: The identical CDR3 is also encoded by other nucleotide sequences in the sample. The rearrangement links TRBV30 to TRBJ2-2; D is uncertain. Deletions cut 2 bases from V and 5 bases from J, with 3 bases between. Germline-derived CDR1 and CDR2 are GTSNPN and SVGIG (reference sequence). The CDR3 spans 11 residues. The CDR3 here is CAWSHTGELFF. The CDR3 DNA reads TGTGCCTGGAGTCATACCGGGGAGCTGTTTTTT.

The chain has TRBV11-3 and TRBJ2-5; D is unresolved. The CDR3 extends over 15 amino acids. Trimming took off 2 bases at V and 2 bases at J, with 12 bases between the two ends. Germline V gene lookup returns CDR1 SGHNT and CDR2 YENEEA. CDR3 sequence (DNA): TGTGCCAGCAGCTTATTGTTGTGCCTTCAAGAGACCCAGTACTTC. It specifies CASSLLLCLQETQYF.

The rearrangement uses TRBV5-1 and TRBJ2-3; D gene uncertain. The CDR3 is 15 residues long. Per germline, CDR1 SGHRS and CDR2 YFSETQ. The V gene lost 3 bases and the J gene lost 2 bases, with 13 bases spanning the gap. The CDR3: CASSSDGILTDTQYF. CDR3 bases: TGCGCCAGCAGCTCGGACGGTATCCTCACAGATACGCAGTATTTT.

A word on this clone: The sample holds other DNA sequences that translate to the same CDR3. The CDR3 reads CASSLAGNEKLFF. The CDR3 DNA is TGTGCCAGCAGTTTGGCAGGGAACGAAAAACTGTTTTTT. The gene calls are TRBV28 and TRBJ1-4; perhaps TRBD1 as D (5 bases). The V end lost 3 bases, the J end lost 8 bases, and 10 bases lay between the germline ends. The CDR3 has 13 amino acids. Germline assignment: CDR1 MDHEN and CDR2 SYDVKM.

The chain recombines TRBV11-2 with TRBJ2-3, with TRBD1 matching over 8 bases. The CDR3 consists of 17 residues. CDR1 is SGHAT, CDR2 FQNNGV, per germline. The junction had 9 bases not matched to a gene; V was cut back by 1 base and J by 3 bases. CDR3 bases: TGTGCCAGCAGCTTAGTCCTCGGACAGGGTAGGACAGATACGCAGTATTTT. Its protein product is CASSLVLGQGRTDTQYF.

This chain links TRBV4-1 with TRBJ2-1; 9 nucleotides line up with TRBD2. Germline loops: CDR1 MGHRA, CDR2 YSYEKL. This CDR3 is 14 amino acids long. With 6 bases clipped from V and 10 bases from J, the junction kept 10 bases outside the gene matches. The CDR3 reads CASSKGGGAEEQFF. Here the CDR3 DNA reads TGCGCCAGCAGTAAGGGCGGGGGGGCCGAGGAGCAGTTCTTC.

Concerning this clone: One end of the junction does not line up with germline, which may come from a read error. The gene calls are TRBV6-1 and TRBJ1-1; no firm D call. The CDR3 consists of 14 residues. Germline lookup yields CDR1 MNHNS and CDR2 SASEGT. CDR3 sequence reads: CASSKALANTEAFF. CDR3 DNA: TGTGCCAGCAGTAAAGCTCTTGCGAACACTGAAGCTTTCTTT.

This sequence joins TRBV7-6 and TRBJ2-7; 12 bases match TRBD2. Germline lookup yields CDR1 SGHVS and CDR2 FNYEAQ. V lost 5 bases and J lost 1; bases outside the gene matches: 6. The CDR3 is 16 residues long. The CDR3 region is CASSERTSGASYEQYF. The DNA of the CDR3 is TGTGCCAGCAGCGAGAGGACTAGCGGGGCGTCCTACGAGCAGTACTTC.

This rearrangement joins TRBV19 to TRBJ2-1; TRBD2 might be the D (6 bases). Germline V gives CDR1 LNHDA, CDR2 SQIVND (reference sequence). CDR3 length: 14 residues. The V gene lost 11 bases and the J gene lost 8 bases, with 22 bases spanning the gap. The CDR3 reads CASSERPIVDEQFF. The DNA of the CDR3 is TGTGCCTCTAGCGAACGGCCAATTGTTGATGAGCAGTTCTTC.

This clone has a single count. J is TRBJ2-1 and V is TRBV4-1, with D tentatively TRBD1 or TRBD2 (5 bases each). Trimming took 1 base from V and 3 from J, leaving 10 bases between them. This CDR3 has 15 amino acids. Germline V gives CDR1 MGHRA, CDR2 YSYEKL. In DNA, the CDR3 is TGCGCCAGCAGCCAAGTCGGGACCGACTACAATGAGCAGTTCTTC. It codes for CASSQVGTDYNEQFF.